This T cell receptor (beta chain) derives from a study of T cells in localized non-small cell lung cancer. The study, taken as a whole, reports: Adjacent lung tissue had a median approximately 57 of the top 100 clones found in the tumor. The tumor had only one region sequenced, so heterogeneity remains possible. Uninvolved adjacent lung had more T cell clonality than any other tissue, topping tumor.

Generated by immunoSEQ multiplex PCR, the TCRdb table keeps only in-frame clones and is missing some. In the table there are 2,200 or so clones, around 21% of which are singletons. CDR3 size: 16 residues. V lost 3 bases and J lost 6, with 21 bases in between. Per the germline V gene, CDR1 is SGHRS and CDR2 is YFSETQ. This clone was counted only a few times. Its cognate antigen is unknown. The sample here was lung tumor tissue, taken before any cancer treatment. The chain employs TRBV5-1 and TRBJ1-1; possible D gene TRBD1, 5 bases. This receptor was obtained from a woman aged 40-69 years with stage I lung adenocarcinoma. Written as DNA, the CDR3 is TGCGCCAGCAGCTCGGGACTACCCTCAGGTGGGGCTGAAGCTTTCTTT. It yields the protein CASSSGLPSGGAEAFF.